The clone carrying this TCR beta chain has at least ten counts. Described time point: sample taken at primary tumor resection. The donors were 55 to 85 patients with non-small cell lung cancer that was early-stage and untreated. Whole RNA came from tumor, nontumor lung or frozen PBMC and was sequenced without being sorted. The V end lost 0 bases, the J end lost 3 bases, and 14 bases lay between the germline ends. Per germline, CDR1 LGHNA and CDR2 YNFKEQ. The CDR3 totals 16 residues. TCRdb re-called the 5' RACE reads through MiXCR, storing one row per CDR3 protein. The repertoire holds thousands of distinct CDR3 sequences, with about 4.5% as singletons. The sample originates from a study of spatial heterogeneity in lung cancer. Study-wide context: Each time, sequencing found more beta-chain sequences than alpha-chain sequences. The average count in raw reads for each unique TCR and UMI combination exceeded nine appearances.

Sequencing was performed on PBMCs, taken at surgery. The V and J genes are TRBV4-2 and TRBJ1-2, with D uncertain. This receptor was obtained from a male donor with early-stage non-small cell lung cancer. The CDR3 DNA sequence: TGTGCCAGCAGCCAAGATCTCTCAGGCGGTGACTATGGCTACACCTTC. Its translation is CASSQDLSGGDYGYTF.